The 5 T cell receptor beta chains below all came from one sample that was sequenced in a study of blood T cells in healthy people across ages (dated by TCRdb to between 2014 and 2017). Library method: 5' RACE. Sequencing instrument: Illumina HiSeq 2500. A second PCR of about 6 to 12 cycles was run with a J-beta primer mix and a sample-barcoded 5' primer. TCRdb reworked the public reads: Q25 trimming with fastp, MiXCR clone assembly, productive beta chains retained. Each CDR3 protein gets just one entry, which takes the most common genes and DNA from the rows behind it. The sample contains hundreds of thousands of distinct CDR3 sequences, 49% of them found a single time. The ten largest clonotypes hold 30% to 40% of the sample. The sequenced sample was blood. All receptors come from a woman aged 55-75 years in good health.

This chain connects TRBV15 to TRBJ2-7; D may match TRBD1 or TRBD2 (5 bases each). Germline-derived CDR1 and CDR2 are LNHNV and YYDKDF (reference sequence). Trimming left V 1 base short and J 7 bases short, with 11 bases between. CDR3 length: 13 residues. The CDR3 nucleotides are TGTGCCACCAGCAGAGCCCAGGGAGTGGAGCAGTACTTC. This gives the protein CATSRAQGVEQYF.

This clonotype has a handful of counts. V gene TRBV28 combines with J gene TRBJ2-7; 10 bases line up with TRBD1. The CDR3 contains 12 residues. Germline CDR1 is MDHEN and CDR2 is SYDVKM. V was clipped by 11 bases and J by 3 bases; unmatched bases: 4. Here the CDR3 DNA reads TGTGCCTGCCGGGACAGGGGCTACGAGCAGTACTTC. Translating it yields CACRDRGYEQYF.

This chain joins TRBV18 and TRBJ2-4, with 7 bases lining up with TRBD1. CDR3 length: 14 residues. Germline values: CDR1 KGHSH, CDR2 LQKENI. Germline trimming cut 5 bases from V and 6 bases from J; bases unmatched to any gene: 7. The CDR3 bases are TGTGCCAGCTCATCGAACAGGGGTGGAAACATTCAGTACTTC. Protein product: CASSSNRGGNIQYF. The whole variable domain, remainder taken from reference TRBV18 and TRBJ2-4, is NAGVMQNPRHLVRRRGQEARLRCSPMKGHSHVYWYRQLPEEGLKFMVYLQKENIIDESGMPKERFSAEFPKEGPSILRIQQVVRGDSAAYFCASSSNRGGNIQYFGAGTRLSVL.

This clonotype was observed a handful of times. V is TRBV7-2 and J is TRBJ1-4; no firm D call. The CDR3 extends over 13 amino acids. V gave up 4 bases and J gave up 5 bases, with 8 bases separating them. Per the germline V gene, CDR1 is SGHTA and CDR2 is FQGNSA. CDR3 protein: CASSSRSNEKLFF. CDR3 nucleotide sequence: TGTGCCAGCAGCTCACGGTCCAATGAAAAACTGTTTTTT.

The rearrangement uses TRBV7-9 and TRBJ1-2; D gene uncertain. Deletions cut 2 bases from V and 8 bases from J, with 9 bases between. Germline CDR1 is SEHNR and CDR2 is FQNEAQ (reference sequence). This CDR3 contains 12 residues. CDR3: CASSLSASGYTF. As DNA, the CDR3 is TGTGCCAGCAGCTTAAGCGCGAGCGGCTACACCTTC.